Following are 30 T cell receptor beta chains from one sample sequenced in a study of CD8+CD57+ T cells in acquired aplastic anemia. The TCR beta profiling, which covered VDJ combination and CDR3 sequence, was carried out using genomic DNA as the template. TCRdb re-derived calls from the reads in MiXCR, one entry per CDR3 protein. Of under 200,000 distinct CDR3 sequences listed, about half were seen once; the top ten hold 2.5% to 3.5%. Individuals selected for sequencing had exhibited CD8+CD57+ cell expansion on flow cytometry. Sequencing was performed on sorted CD4+, CD8+, or CD8+CD57+ T cells (not recorded which) from PBMCs. The receptors here all came from a human donor with aplastic anemia.

Ten or more counts support this clonotype. The chain has TRBV7-2 and TRBJ2-3; D may be TRBD1 (6 bases). Germline values: CDR1 SGHTA, CDR2 FQGNSA. This CDR3 is built from 15 residues. V lost 3 bases and J lost 3, with 13 bases in between. The CDR3: CASSLRGSWTDTQYF. In DNA form, the CDR3 reads TGTGCCAGCAGCTTGAGGGGGAGTTGGACAGATACGCAGTATTTT.

Worth noting for this clonotype: This clone may be a read error of a much larger clone one base away. J is TRBJ2-5 and V is TRBV12-3 or TRBV12-4, with 8 bases identical to TRBD1. There are 13 residues in the CDR3. Written as DNA, the CDR3 is TGTGCCAGCAGCCCAGGGGGCGCGGAGACCCAGTGCTTC. The encoded protein is CASSPGGAETQCF.

As for this clonotype: One base away lies a much larger clone, so this may be a sequencing read error. The chain uses TRBV20-1 and TRBJ2-7; D possibly corresponds to TRBD2 (5 bases). Germline V lookup: CDR1 DFQATT, CDR2 SNEGSKA (reference sequence). With 5 bases removed from V and 7 bases from J, the gap between germline ends came to 18 bases. The CDR3 has 13 amino acids. The CDR3 region is CSARRLPHNEQYF. CDR3 DNA sequence: TGCAGTGCTCGAAGACTACCCCACAATGAGCAGTACTTC.

The rearrangement uses TRBV2 and TRBJ2-7, with a weak D call TRBD1 (5 bases). Looked up from germline, CDR1 is SNHLY and CDR2 is FYNNEI. This CDR3 region has 14 residues. The V end lost 0 bases, the J end lost 3 bases, and 9 bases lay between the germline ends. The CDR3 spells CASSEAGRVYEQYF. The CDR3, as DNA: TGTGCCAGCAGTGAAGCCGGCAGGGTCTACGAGCAGTACTTC.

This clonotype appeared many times. This rearrangement joins TRBV19 to TRBJ2-2; TRBD2 aligns across 8 bases. Germline V lookup: CDR1 LNHDA, CDR2 SQIVND (reference sequence). There are 14 residues in the CDR3. The junction had 1 base not matched to a gene; V was cut back by 3 bases and J by 4 bases. The CDR3 loop is CASSILAGTGELFF. CDR3 coding DNA: TGTGCCAGTAGTATTCTAGCGGGCACCGGGGAGCTGTTTTTT.

This clonotype has at least ten counts. The gene calls are TRBV20-1 and TRBJ2-7, with 9 nucleotides matching TRBD2. CDR1 and CDR2 (germline): DFQATT, SNEGSKA (reference sequence). J was trimmed by 3 bases and V by 7 bases; bases with no gene match: 16. The CDR3 runs 16 residues. CDR3 DNA: TGCAGTGTCAATCGGTTCGAAGCGGGGGGCCGCTACGAGCAGTACTTC. Amino acids: CSVNRFEAGGRYEQYF.

With regard to this clonotype: The junction differs from germline at one of its ends, possibly a read error. The V and J genes are TRBV2 and TRBJ1-2; no firm D call. CDR3 length equals 14 residues. Germline CDR1 SNHLY, CDR2 FYNNEI. The CDR3 coding sequence is TGTGCCAGCCTAAGCCCGGCAGGAACCTATGGCTACGCCTTC. Its translation is CASLSPAGTYGYAF.

Of note for this clonotype: A read error may produce the germline difference seen at one junction end. V and J are TRBV10-3 and TRBJ2-1; 8 bases match TRBD2. The CDR3 has 15 amino acids. The germline gives CDR1 ENHRY, CDR2 SYGVKD. The CDR3 spells CASSSQAGVYNEQFF. The CDR3 DNA reads as TGTGCCAGCAGTTCCCAAGCGGGAGTATACAATGAGCAGTTCTTC.

This chain joins TRBV7-6 and TRBJ1-4; 10 bases align to TRBD1. Germline V gives CDR1 SGHVS, CDR2 FNYEAQ. V lost 5 bases, J lost 8 bases, and 2 bases stayed unmatched. This CDR3 contains 13 residues. The CDR3 sequence is CASSAGQGEKLFF. As DNA, the CDR3 is TGTGCCAGCAGCGCGGGACAGGGGGAAAAACTGTTTTTT.

In regard to this clonotype: The junction differs from germline at one of its ends, possibly a read error. V is TRBV2 and J is TRBJ1-6; no reliable D call. This CDR3 has 14 residues. Looked up from germline, CDR1 is SNHLY and CDR2 is FYNNEI. The CDR3 DNA follows: TGTGCCTGCAGTGAATGGGGTTATAATTCACCCCTCCACTTT. Encoded protein: CACSEWGYNSPLHF.

This chain joins TRBV2 and TRBJ2-7, with 7 bases identical to TRBD2. V lost 11 bases, J lost 6 bases, and 19 bases stayed unmatched. Germline assignment: CDR1 SNHLY and CDR2 FYNNEI. The CDR3 is 15 amino acids. The CDR3 spells CAGGYGGTGMGEQYF. The CDR3 region has the DNA TGTGCCGGGGGATACGGGGGGACCGGGATGGGCGAGCAGTACTTC.

This clonotype has only a few counts. The chain links TRBV19 to TRBJ2-2, with TRBD1 matching over 11 bases. Germline V gene lookup returns CDR1 LNHDA and CDR2 SQIVND (reference sequence). The CDR3 contains 15 residues. CDR3 loop: CASSQGTGGTGELFF. CDR3 sequence (DNA): TGTGCTAGCAGCCAAGGGACAGGGGGCACCGGGGAGCTGTTTTTT. Full variable domain (rest looked up from reference TRBV19 and TRBJ2-2): DGGITQSPKYLFRKEGQNVTLSCEQNLNHDAMYWYRQDPGQGLRLIYYSQIVNDFQKGDIAEGYSVSREKKESFPLTVTSAQKNPTAFYLCASSQGTGGTGELFFGEGSRLTVL.

This clonotype came up many times. This chain joins TRBV6-1 and TRBJ1-1, with a weak D call TRBD1 (6 bases). Germline V CDR1 and CDR2: MNHNS, SASEGT. The CDR3 is made up of 14 amino acids. The V gene lost 4 bases and the J gene lost 0 bases, with 9 bases spanning the gap. The DNA for the CDR3 is TGTGCCAGCAGTGTTCAGGGGATGAACACTGAAGCTTTCTTT. The encoded protein is CASSVQGMNTEAFF.

This clonotype came up once. Just one base apart from a much larger clone, this may be a read error. This chain connects TRBV11-2 to TRBJ2-3; D possibly uses TRBD1 or TRBD2 (6 bases each). V was shortened by 8 bases and J by 3 bases, with 18 bases between the two germline ends. Germline V gene lookup returns CDR1 SGHAT and CDR2 FQNNGV. The length of the CDR3 is 15 residues. The CDR3 region is CASGPKGGRTDTQYF. The CDR3 DNA reads TGTGCCAGCGGCCCGAAGGGGGGCAGGACAGATACGCAGTATTTT.

The CDR3: CASRNRGRTGGALYTQYF. The DNA of the CDR3 is TGTGCCAGCCGGAACAGGGGGCGAACCGGGGGGGCCTTATATACGCAGTATTTT. The V gene is TRBV12-3 or TRBV12-4, the J gene TRBJ2-3; D possibly corresponds to TRBD1 (9 bases). The CDR3 is 18 amino acids. V lost 8 bases and J lost 7, with 31 bases in between.

This clonotype was counted many times. J is TRBJ1-3 and V is TRBV12-5, with no clear D. Between the trimmed V and J ends, which lost 7 bases and 4 bases, there was a span of 14 bases. This CDR3 region has 14 residues. Germline-derived CDR1 and CDR2 are LGHNT and FRNRAP. CDR3 sequence reads: CASAHGSRGNTIYF. In DNA, the CDR3 is TGTGCTAGTGCCCACGGAAGTAGAGGAAACACCATATATTTT.

To note about this clonotype: Since no conserved phenylalanine or tryptophan closes the CDR3, a read error is the likely cause. Because the CDR3's place on the DNA is in doubt, the DNA is left out and the CDR3 is given as listed by TCRdb. V is TRBV5-1 and J is TRBJ2-7. Germline lookup yields CDR1 SGHRS and CDR2 YFSETQ. The CDR3 is 8 amino acids long, termini counted. CDR3 sequence: CASSFLCY.

The genes are TRBV24-1 and TRBJ1-1; unclear D gene. The CDR3 is 19 amino acids. V lost 4 bases and J lost 1, with 24 bases in between. Germline CDR1 reads KGHDR; CDR2 reads SFDVKD. This chain's CDR3 is CATSDQRPPRAQTNTEAFF. The CDR3 nucleotides read TGTGCCACCAGTGACCAGAGGCCCCCAAGGGCCCAGACGAACACTGAAGCTTTCTTT.

The J gene is TRBJ1-2, the V gene TRBV10-3; 12 nucleotides line up with TRBD1. Germline assignment: CDR1 ENHRY and CDR2 SYGVKD. CDR3 size: 13 residues. After removal of 6 bases from V and 8 bases from J, the junction contained 4 bases not matched to a gene. This CDR3 is CAIRGTGGRGYTF. CDR3 nucleotides: TGTGCCATCAGGGGGACAGGGGGCCGGGGCTACACCTTC.

J is TRBJ2-3 and V is TRBV29-1; D gene uncertain. Near its end, the DNA agrees better with TRBJ1-5, so the J call may be wrong. The CDR3 spans 14 residues. Germline V gene sequence: CDR1 SQVTM, CDR2 ANQGSEA. The CDR3 coding sequence is TGCAGCGTTGACGCCCTTACTAGCACAGATACGCAGCATTTT. Translated: CSVDALTSTDTQHF.

V and J are TRBV20-1 and TRBJ1-2; D is ambiguous. The V gene's germline CDR1 is DFQATT and CDR2 SNEGSKA (reference sequence). The CDR3 loop spans 11 amino acids. V was trimmed by 1 base and J by 5 bases, leaving 5 bases between them. This CDR3 reads CSARGTYGYTF. The CDR3 nucleotides read TGCAGTGCTAGAGGCACGTATGGCTACACCTTC.

The J gene is TRBJ2-3, the V gene TRBV9; D might be TRBD2 (6 bases). V lost 3 bases, J lost 3 bases, and 14 bases lay in between. CDR3 length: 15 residues. CDR1 and CDR2 from the germline V gene are SGDLS and YYNGEE. The CDR3 region has the DNA TGTGCCAGCAGCGCACTAGCTATCGGTACAGATACGCAGTATTTT. Residues: CASSALAIGTDTQYF.

The CDR3 region has the DNA TGTGCCAGCAGCTCACAGAACGCGGGGGCGGAGTACTTC. Translation: CASSSQNAGAEYF. J is TRBJ2-7 and V is TRBV7-1; possible D gene TRBD2, 7 bases. TRBV7-1 is marked as an open reading frame, function uncertain. Deletions cut 2 bases from V and 11 bases from J, with 16 bases between. The CDR3 length is 13 residues.

This clonotype was seen a few times. The chain recombines TRBV30 with TRBJ2-3; a weak D match, TRBD1 (7 bases). V was pared by 7 bases and J by 1 base, with 15 bases between. Germline CDR1 is GTSNPN and CDR2 is SVGIG (reference sequence). The CDR3 has 14 amino acids. Written as DNA, the CDR3 is TGTGCCTTGAGACAGGGAGGAGGCACAGATACGCAGTATTTT. Translation gives CALRQGGGTDTQYF.

Worth noting for this clonotype: The junction shows a germline mismatch at one end, possibly a read error. The chain is built from TRBV2 and TRBJ2-7; D may be TRBD2 (5 bases). The germline V gene encodes CDR1 SNHLY and CDR2 FYNNEI. The CDR3 is made up of 14 amino acids. CDR3 sequence: CAISELTGNHEQYF. The CDR3 coding sequence is TGTGCCATCAGTGAGCTCACCGGGAACCACGAGCAGTACTTC.

In its sample, this clonotype was seen many times. This sequence joins TRBV7-9 and TRBJ1-5, with 8 bases matching TRBD1. This CDR3 region has 15 residues. Unmatched junction bases numbered 5, after V lost 1 base and J lost 6 bases. Germline loops: CDR1 SEHNR, CDR2 FQNEAQ (reference sequence). The CDR3 DNA reads TGTGCCAGCAGCTTAGGGGCAGGGGGCGGTCAGCCCCAGCATTTT. As protein: CASSLGAGGGQPQHF.

This chain connects TRBV9 to TRBJ1-4, with D perhaps TRBD1 (5 bases). The CDR3 loop spans 11 amino acids. Germline CDR1 and CDR2: SGDLS and YYNGEE. V was trimmed by 0 bases and J by 11 bases, leaving 5 bases between them. CDR3 in amino acids: CASSVGGKLFF. In DNA form, the CDR3 reads TGTGCCAGCAGCGTAGGGGGCAAACTGTTTTTT. Using reference TRBV9 and TRBJ1-4 for the parts outside the CDR3, the full variable domain is DSGVTQTPKHLITATGQRVTLRCSPRSGDLSVYWYQQSLDQGLQFLIQYYNGEERAKGNILERFSAQQFPDLHSELNLSSLELGDSALYFCASSVGGKLFFGSGTQLSVL.

On this clonotype: A much larger clone differs from this one at a single base, so this may be a read error. The chain recombines TRBV7-8 with TRBJ2-1; TRBD2 agrees at 11 bases. The CDR3 is made up of 16 amino acids. Unmatched junction bases numbered 11, after V lost 1 base and J lost 12 bases. Germline assignment: CDR1 SGHVS and CDR2 FQNEAQ. The CDR3 loop reads CASSLGASGRFDGQFF. For the CDR3, the DNA is TGTGCCAGCAGCTTAGGCGCTAGCGGGAGGTTCGATGGGCAGTTCTTC.

By share of the sample, this clonotype is medium-sized. The chain joins TRBV19 to TRBJ1-5, with TRBD1 matching over 12 bases. The CDR3 runs to 16 residues. Trimming took 2 bases from V and 7 from J; bases not matched to a gene: 6. Germline V CDR1 and CDR2: LNHDA, SQIVND (reference sequence). The CDR3 bases are TGTGCCAGTAGTATACCGGGACAGGGGGCTCGGCAGCCCCAGCATTTT. Protein: CASSIPGQGARQPQHF.

A single count supports this clonotype. The gene calls are TRBV24-1 and TRBJ2-5; 11 positions match TRBD1. V lost 1 base to trimming and J lost 5 bases; unmatched junction nucleotides: 5. The length of the CDR3 is 16 residues. Germline CDR1 reads KGHDR; CDR2 reads SFDVKD. The CDR3 protein is CATSDFRTGGVETQYF. CDR3 in DNA: TGTGCCACCAGTGATTTTCGGACAGGGGGCGTGGAGACCCAGTACTTC.